This T cell receptor (beta chain) was recorded in a study of blood T cell repertoires in COVID-19 (dated by TCRdb to about 2020). Study-wide context: Collaborator samples came from the United States, Italy and Spain and covered acute and convalescent phases of COVID-19. The prospective study material was composed of cDNA or gDNA derived from T cells, B-cell-depleted T cells, or PBMCs. The dataset comprised deeply sampled blood TCRbeta repertoires from subjects exposed to, actively infected with, or recovered from COVID-19. The repertoires were released in a freely available public database intended as a resource for research on the immune response to SARS-CoV-2. The samples were drawn from two sources: the first 160 participants of the ongoing ImmuneRACE study, and 1,000 to 1,500 subjects contributed by 6 global collaborators. A de-identified subject ID, COVID-19 status, age in years and sex were almost always included in the sample metadata. HLA class I and class II types, where available, came from metadata supplied by the sample provider rather than from assay-based typing.

This clone came up once. Its specific antigen is unknown. Per-base quality was not reported, and no clone a single base away is much larger than it. Reading the germline V gene (reference sequence) gives CDR1 SEHNR and CDR2 FQNEAQ. Between the V and J ends, shortened by 5 bases and 9 bases respectively, the junction contains 14 bases. There are 14 amino acids in the CDR3, from cysteine to phenylalanine inclusive. Of all the DNA, just the CDR3 is kept, 42 bases in frame from base 1. TCRbeta CDR3 regions were amplified from genomic DNA using the immunoSEQ Assay, a bias-controlled multiplex PCR. The original methods were these. Nucleated cell counts per sample were estimated from amplification of reference gene primers within the assay. To quantify the absolute abundance of each unique TCRbeta CDR3 rearrangement, sequence reads were collapsed and filtered. Productive Simpson clonality was computed per sample as the square root of Simpson's diversity index over productive rearrangements. What TCRdb holds here is the immuneACCESS table cut down to in-frame rearrangements. Part of the clones is not present; checked against another copy, under half of the missing clones reflect an unresolved V gene, and the others are unexplained. V and J calls and clone size are as listed in that table; D and trimming were resolved from the DNA. Within this sample are around 220,000 clones, with around 83% of them counted one time only. The ten largest clonotypes hold around 8% of the sample.

What the research found in general, with its limitations: How much clinical and demographic metadata was included differed by source and by participant, and the metadata was provided uncurated.

In Seattle, one collaborating source enrolled patients while the infection was active and tracked those patients longitudinally over the course of disease. The collaborating institutions used their own protocols to collect whole blood in K2EDTA tubes. For TCRbeta analysis, collaborator samples were shipped as frozen whole blood, as isolated PBMCs, or as DNA extracted from either sample type. The sequence was collected from a woman of 80 years or more with COVID-19, enrolled during active disease. Sequenced material: peripheral blood. The receptor chain draws on TRBV7-9 and TRBJ1-6; too little of a D gene remains to name it. The DNA sequence reads TGTGCCAGCAGCCCCGGGATGGCCCCTTCACCCCTCCACTTT. The translation is CASSPGMAPSPLHF.